The 25 T cell receptor beta chains presented below share a single source sample, sequenced in a study of healthy donors' naive CD4 and CD8 T cells. TCR libraries were built from about 500 ng of total RNA by linear amplification. TCRdb used MiXCR to reprocess the reads, holding one entry per CDR3 protein. The sample records about 200,000 distinct CDR3 sequences, about 76% being singletons. Input material: naive CD4+ and CD8+ T cells sorted from blood, pooled from several donors. Receptors were obtained from a pool of human donors in good health; the sample pools cells from several healthy donors.

The chain employs TRBV27 and TRBJ2-7; TRBD1 agrees at 9 bases. V lost 3 bases and J lost 2; bases outside the gene matches: 14. The CDR3 loop spans 18 amino acids. The V gene's germline CDR1 is MNHEY and CDR2 SMNVEV (reference sequence). CDR3 DNA sequence: TGTGCCAGCAGTTTGCAGCCCCCGATTAGACAGGGGGCCTACGAGCAGTACTTC. Protein sequence: CASSLQPPIRQGAYEQYF.

The V and J genes are TRBV28 and TRBJ1-2; D is possibly TRBD1 (5 bases). The V gene lost 5 bases and the J gene lost 6 bases, with 19 bases spanning the gap. CDR3 size: 15 residues. Germline lookup yields CDR1 MDHEN and CDR2 SYDVKM. The CDR3 here is CASSPPGTSRDGYTF. CDR3 DNA: TGTGCCAGCAGTCCTCCCGGGACTTCACGGGATGGCTACACCTTC.

The table lists this clonotype with a count of one. CDR3 nucleotide sequence: TGCAGCGTCGATGGACTAGCGGGGTACAATGAGCAGTTCTTC. Encoded protein: CSVDGLAGYNEQFF. This chain uses TRBV29-1 with TRBJ2-1, with 12 positions matching TRBD2. The CDR3 covers 14 residues. J gave up 4 bases and V 6 bases, and 4 bases lay outside the gene matches. CDR1 SQVTM and CDR2 ANQGSEA come from the germline V gene.

CDR3 DNA: TGTGCCAGCAGCCTCTTTCACGGTTCCTCTGGAAACACCATATATTTT. Its protein product is CASSLFHGSSGNTIYF. The chain carries TRBV6-1 and TRBJ1-3; D not resolved. Trimming stripped 6 bases from V and 0 bases from J, with 15 bases between. This CDR3 has 16 residues. CDR1 and CDR2 (germline): MNHNS, SASEGT.

This clonotype showed up just a few times. The chain employs TRBV29-1 and TRBJ2-1; D may match TRBD1 or TRBD2 (5 bases each). The V and J ends lost 8 bases and 6 bases respectively, with 8 bases between them. Germline CDR1 and CDR2: SQVTM and ANQGSEA. The CDR3 is 10 amino acids. The CDR3 loop reads CSSGGNEQFF. For the CDR3, the DNA is TGCAGCTCTGGGGGCAATGAGCAGTTCTTC.

The V call is TRBV7-2, the J call TRBJ1-5; D remains unclear. CDR3 size: 15 residues. Germline values: CDR1 SGHTA, CDR2 FQGNSA. V was pared by 1 base and J by 2 bases, with 9 bases between. Here the CDR3 DNA reads TGTGCCAGCAGCTTAGTGGGAGCACGCAATCAGCCCCAGCATTTT. Protein product: CASSLVGARNQPQHF.

The genes are TRBV24-1 and TRBJ2-7; 10 nucleotides match TRBD1. J lost 4 bases, V lost 4 bases, and 3 bases had no gene match. The CDR3 length is 14 residues. From germline, CDR1 is KGHDR and CDR2 SFDVKD. The CDR3 sequence: CATSDGTGVYEQYF. CDR3 coding DNA: TGTGCCACCAGTGACGGGACAGGGGTGTACGAGCAGTACTTC.

CDR3 in amino acids: CSAPDRVKDIGQVDTQYF. In DNA form, the CDR3 reads TGCAGTGCTCCAGACAGGGTTAAGGACATCGGTCAGGTAGATACGCAGTATTTT. V is TRBV20-1 and J is TRBJ2-3, with 7 bases identical to TRBD1. V shed 5 bases, J shed 5 bases, and the junction held 22 bases outside the gene matches. The V gene's germline CDR1 is DFQATT and CDR2 SNEGSKA (reference sequence). This CDR3 is built from 18 residues.

This sequence joins TRBV19 and TRBJ1-1, with D perhaps matching TRBD1 (5 bases). The CDR3 is 15 residues long. V gave up 3 bases and J gave up 0 bases, with 11 bases separating them. In germline, CDR1 is LNHDA, CDR2 SQIVND (reference sequence). In nucleotides, the CDR3 is TGTGCCAGTAGTATCAACGGGGGACTGAACACTGAAGCTTTCTTT. It is translated as CASSINGGLNTEAFF.

Points on this clonotype: This CDR3 fails to terminate in the conserved phenylalanine or tryptophan, so it likely reflects a read error. The chain carries TRBV6-1 and TRBJ1-2; tentative D call: TRBD1 (5 bases). V was trimmed by 5 bases and J by 0 bases, leaving 13 bases between them. The CDR3 runs to 15 residues. CDR1 is MNHNS and CDR2 is SASEGT in the germline V gene. The CDR3 spells CASSTPGEANYGYTL. The CDR3 nucleotides read TGTGCCAGCAGTACCCCGGGGGAAGCTAACTATGGCTACACCCTC.

The V gene is TRBV20-1, the J gene TRBJ1-1; TRBD1 is a possible D gene (6 bases). From germline, CDR1 is DFQATT and CDR2 SNEGSKA (reference sequence). V lost 3 bases, J lost 7 bases, and 18 bases lay in between. The CDR3 is 14 residues long. The CDR3 loop is CSARTAGAPGEAFF. The CDR3 region has the DNA TGCAGTGCTAGGACGGCAGGGGCTCCCGGTGAAGCTTTCTTT.

This clonotype was found a few times. V gene TRBV6-2 or TRBV6-3 combines with J gene TRBJ2-7; the D gene is possibly TRBD1 (6 bases). The CDR3 runs to 14 residues. V was clipped by 7 bases and J by 0 bases, with 13 bases between them. Germline assignment: CDR1 MNHEY and CDR2 SVGEGT. The DNA for the CDR3 is TGTGCCAGCATGGGGGCGAAGAGCTCCTACGAGCAGTACTTC. Its translation: CASMGAKSSYEQYF.

In its sample, this clonotype was seen a few times. This chain connects TRBV6-5 to TRBJ1-1, with a possible D match to TRBD1 (5 bases). Germline CDR1 and CDR2: MNHEY and SVGAGI. With 6 bases removed from V and 6 bases from J, the gap between germline ends came to 11 bases. The CDR3 has 12 residues. The CDR3 is CASRGPGAEAFF. In DNA form, the CDR3 reads TGTGCCAGCAGAGGTCCGGGGGCTGAAGCTTTCTTT.

The gene calls are TRBV20-1 and TRBJ2-1, with TRBD2 matching over 10 bases. CDR1 is DFQATT and CDR2 is SNEGSKA in the germline V gene (reference sequence). J lost 7 bases, V lost 1 base, and 7 bases had no gene match. The CDR3 covers 15 residues. Written as DNA, the CDR3 is TGCAGTGCTAGAGCCGTAGCGGGGGGATCAAATGAGCAGTTCTTC. It yields the protein CSARAVAGGSNEQFF.

For this clonotype: One end of the junction does not line up with germline, which may come from a read error. V and J are TRBV5-1 and TRBJ2-1, with 8 bases identical to TRBD2. CDR3 length equals 15 residues. CDR1 SGHRS and CDR2 YFSETQ come from the germline V gene. The CDR3 reads CASSLPLAGFNEQFF. The CDR3 DNA follows: TGTGCCAGCAGCTTGCCGCTAGCGGGTTTCAATGAGCAGTTCTTC.

This chain connects TRBV5-1 to TRBJ1-1; D call uncertain. This CDR3 region has 11 residues. V was trimmed by 4 bases and J by 7 bases, leaving 8 bases between them. Germline V lookup: CDR1 SGHRS, CDR2 YFSETQ. CDR3 protein: CASSEGNEAFF. The DNA for the CDR3 is TGCGCCAGCAGCGAGGGCAATGAAGCTTTCTTT.

The table lists this clonotype with a count of one. The chain recombines TRBV5-1 with TRBJ1-6, with D unresolved. Germline lookup yields CDR1 SGHRS and CDR2 YFSETQ. V shed 0 bases and J shed 11 bases, with 9 bases lying between them. The CDR3 has 13 amino acids. The CDR3 DNA reads as TGCGCCAGCAGCTTGGAGGAGCCACCACCCCTCCACTTT. This gives the protein CASSLEEPPPLHF.

CDR3 sequence reads: CASRSLGETQYF. The CDR3 DNA is TGTGCCAGCAGATCTCTCGGCGAGACCCAGTACTTC. The V and J genes are TRBV6-2 or TRBV6-3 and TRBJ2-5; D not certain. In germline, CDR1 is MNHEY, CDR2 SVGEGT. The CDR3 totals 12 residues. V was pared by 6 bases and J by 5 bases, with 10 bases between.

This clonotype was found a few times. The rearrangement links TRBV27 to TRBJ2-3, with D unresolved. The CDR3 runs to 12 residues. CDR1 and CDR2 (germline): MNHEY, SMNVEV (reference sequence). Trimming took 5 bases from V and 4 from J, leaving 7 bases between them. CDR3 in amino acids: CASSPLPDTQYF. The CDR3 DNA follows: TGTGCCAGCAGTCCTCTCCCAGATACGCAGTATTTT.

The chain is built from TRBV29-1 and TRBJ2-1, with D possibly TRBD2 on 6 matching bases. V was clipped by 1 base and J by 2 bases, with 18 bases between them. Germline lookup yields CDR1 SQVTM and CDR2 ANQGSEA. The CDR3 contains 17 residues. The CDR3 here is CSVEAPGRLGTYNEQFF. In DNA, the CDR3 is TGCAGCGTTGAAGCCCCGGGGCGACTAGGGACCTACAATGAGCAGTTCTTC.

This chain connects TRBV6-5 to TRBJ2-3; 16 bases align to TRBD2. The CDR3 has 17 residues. The V and J ends lost 3 bases and 2 bases, in that order; junction bases with no gene match: 2. Germline V gene lookup returns CDR1 MNHEY and CDR2 SVGAGI. CDR3: CASSYGTSGRATDTQYF. In nucleotides, the CDR3 is TGTGCCAGCAGTTATGGGACTAGCGGGAGGGCCACAGATACGCAGTATTTT.

The rearrangement links TRBV20-1 to TRBJ1-2; possible D gene TRBD1, 6 bases. Germline V gene sequence: CDR1 DFQATT, CDR2 SNEGSKA (reference sequence). The V gene lost 6 bases and the J gene lost 5 bases, with 19 bases spanning the gap. CDR3 length: 14 amino acids. CDR3 sequence: CSAEGGGNPYGYTF. The DNA for the CDR3 is TGCAGTGCCGAGGGAGGGGGTAATCCATATGGCTACACCTTC.

The V and J genes are TRBV19 and TRBJ1-1; 8 nucleotides line up with TRBD1. This CDR3 spans 15 amino acids. J gave up 1 base and V 5 bases, and 6 bases lay outside the gene matches. The germline gives CDR1 LNHDA, CDR2 SQIVND (reference sequence). The CDR3 region is CASSLEGTGNTEAFF. The DNA of the CDR3 is TGTGCCAGTAGTTTGGAGGGGACAGGGAACACTGAAGCTTTCTTT.

This chain joins TRBV7-8 and TRBJ2-3, with a tentative D call TRBD2 (6 bases). Germline CDR1 and CDR2: SGHVS and FQNEAQ. V dropped 5 bases and J dropped 5 bases, with 20 bases sitting between them. The CDR3 runs to 16 residues. The CDR3 nucleotides read TGTGCCAGCAGCCAATTCCAGGGCGGGGTATTAGATACGCAGTATTTT. Its protein is CASSQFQGGVLDTQYF.

The chain recombines TRBV10-3 with TRBJ2-7, with 8 bases lining up with TRBD2. Per germline, CDR1 ENHRY and CDR2 SYGVKD. The CDR3 sequence is 13 residues long. Unmatched junction bases numbered 0, after V lost 2 bases and J lost 3 bases. The CDR3 DNA sequence: TGTGCCATCAGTGAGCGGGAGGGCTACGAGCAGTACTTC. Its translation is CAISEREGYEQYF.